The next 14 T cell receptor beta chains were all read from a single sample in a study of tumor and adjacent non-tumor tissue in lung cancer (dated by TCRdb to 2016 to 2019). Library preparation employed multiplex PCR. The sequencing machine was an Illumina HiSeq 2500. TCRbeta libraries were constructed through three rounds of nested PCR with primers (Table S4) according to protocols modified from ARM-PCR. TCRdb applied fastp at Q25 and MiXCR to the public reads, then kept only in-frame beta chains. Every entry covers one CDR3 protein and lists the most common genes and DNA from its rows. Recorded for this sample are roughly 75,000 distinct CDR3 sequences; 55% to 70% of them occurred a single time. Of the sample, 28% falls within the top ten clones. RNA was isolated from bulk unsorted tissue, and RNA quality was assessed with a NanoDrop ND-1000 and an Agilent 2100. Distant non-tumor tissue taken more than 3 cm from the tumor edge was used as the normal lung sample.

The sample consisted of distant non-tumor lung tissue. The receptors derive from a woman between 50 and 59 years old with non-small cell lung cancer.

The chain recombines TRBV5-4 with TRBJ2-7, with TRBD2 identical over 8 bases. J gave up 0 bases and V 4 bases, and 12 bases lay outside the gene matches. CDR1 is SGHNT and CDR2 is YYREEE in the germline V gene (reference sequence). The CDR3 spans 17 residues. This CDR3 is CASSRPSTSVSSYEQYF. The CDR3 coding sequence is TGTGCCAGCAGCCGCCCATCGACTAGCGTGAGCTCCTACGAGCAGTACTTC.

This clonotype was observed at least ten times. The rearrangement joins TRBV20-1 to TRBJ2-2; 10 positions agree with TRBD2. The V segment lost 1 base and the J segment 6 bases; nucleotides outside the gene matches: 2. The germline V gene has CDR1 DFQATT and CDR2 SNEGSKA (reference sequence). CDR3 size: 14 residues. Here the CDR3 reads CSARASGRAGELFF. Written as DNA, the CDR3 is TGCAGTGCTAGAGCCAGCGGGAGGGCCGGGGAGCTGTTTTTT.

CDR3 sequence (DNA): TGTGCCAGCAGCCGGATGGTACTTGCGGGGGACGATGAGCAGTTCTTC. Translating it yields CASSRMVLAGDDEQFF. This chain uses TRBV11-2 with TRBJ2-1, with 7 bases fitting TRBD2. CDR3 size: 16 residues. Trimming at V came to 5 bases and at J to 8 bases, leaving 15 bases not matched to a gene. From germline, CDR1 is SGHAT and CDR2 FQNNGV.

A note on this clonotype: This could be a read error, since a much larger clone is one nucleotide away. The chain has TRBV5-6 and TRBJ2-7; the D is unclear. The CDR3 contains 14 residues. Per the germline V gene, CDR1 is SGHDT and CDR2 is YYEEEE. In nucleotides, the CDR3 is TGTGCCAGCAGCTTGGTTGGCGGCCACTACGAGCGGTACTTC. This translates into CASSLVGGHYERYF. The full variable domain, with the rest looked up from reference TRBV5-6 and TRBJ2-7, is DAGVTQSPTHLIKTRGQQVTLRCSPKSGHDTVSWYQQALGQGPQFIFQYYEEEERQRGNFPDRFSGHQFPNYSSELNVNALLLGDSALYLCASSLVGGHYERYFGPGTRLTVT.

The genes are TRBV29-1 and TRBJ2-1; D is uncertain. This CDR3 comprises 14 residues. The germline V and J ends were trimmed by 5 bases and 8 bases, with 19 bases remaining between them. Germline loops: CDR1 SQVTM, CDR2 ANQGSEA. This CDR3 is CSVLSIKGQDEQFF. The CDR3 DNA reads TGCAGCGTTCTGTCCATAAAGGGTCAGGATGAGCAGTTCTTC.

The CDR3 region has the DNA TGCAGTGCTGCCCCCGAGTACAGGGGACCTCATTCCTACGGACAGTACTTC. It encodes CSAAPEYRGPHSYGQYF. The chain links TRBV20-1 to TRBJ2-7; TRBD1 agrees at 7 bases. This CDR3 region has 17 residues. Trimming at V came to 5 bases and at J to 10 bases, leaving 26 bases not matched to a gene. The germline gives CDR1 DFQATT, CDR2 SNEGSKA (reference sequence).

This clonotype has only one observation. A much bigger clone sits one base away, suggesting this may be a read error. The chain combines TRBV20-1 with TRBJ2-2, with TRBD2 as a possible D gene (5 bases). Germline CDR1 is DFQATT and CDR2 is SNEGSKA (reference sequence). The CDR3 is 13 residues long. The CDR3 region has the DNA TGCAGTGCTAGATCTAGTAGCATCGGGGAGCCGTTTTTT. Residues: CSARSSSIGEPFF.

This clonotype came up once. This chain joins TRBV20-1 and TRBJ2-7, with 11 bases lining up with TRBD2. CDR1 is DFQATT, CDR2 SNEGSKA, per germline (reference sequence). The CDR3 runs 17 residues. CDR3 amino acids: CDARDVAGGNFAYEQYF. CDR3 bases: TGCGATGCTAGAGACGTAGCGGGAGGGAATTTTGCCTACGAGCAGTACTTC.

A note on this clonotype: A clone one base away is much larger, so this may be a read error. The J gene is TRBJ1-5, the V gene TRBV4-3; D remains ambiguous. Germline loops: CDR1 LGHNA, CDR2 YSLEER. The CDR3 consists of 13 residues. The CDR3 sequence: CASSQDKGQAQHF. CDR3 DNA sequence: TGCGCCAGCAGCCAAGATAAAGGTCAGGCCCAGCATTTT.

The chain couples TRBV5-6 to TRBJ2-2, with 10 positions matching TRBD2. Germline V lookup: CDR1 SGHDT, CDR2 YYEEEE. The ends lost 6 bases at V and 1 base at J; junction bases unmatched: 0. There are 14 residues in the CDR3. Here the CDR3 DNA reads TGTGCCAGCAAGCGGGGGGGGAACACCGGGGAGCTGTTTTTT. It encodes CASKRGGNTGELFF. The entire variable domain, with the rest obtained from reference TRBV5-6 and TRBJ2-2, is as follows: DAGVTQSPTHLIKTRGQQVTLRCSPKSGHDTVSWYQQALGQGPQFIFQYYEEEERQRGNFPDRFSGHQFPNYSSELNVNALLLGDSALYLCASKRGGNTGELFFGEGSRLTVL.

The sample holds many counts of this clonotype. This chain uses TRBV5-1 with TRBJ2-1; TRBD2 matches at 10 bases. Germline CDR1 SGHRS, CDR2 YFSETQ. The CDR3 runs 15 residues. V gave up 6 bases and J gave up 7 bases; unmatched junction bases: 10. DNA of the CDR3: TGCGCCAGCATGAGGAGGCTAGCGGGAGCGAATGAGCAGTTCTTC. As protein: CASMRRLAGANEQFF.

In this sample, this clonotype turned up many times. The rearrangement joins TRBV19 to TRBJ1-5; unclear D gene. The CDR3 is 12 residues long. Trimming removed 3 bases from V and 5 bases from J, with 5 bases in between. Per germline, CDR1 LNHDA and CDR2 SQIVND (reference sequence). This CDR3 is CASSIYDQPQHF. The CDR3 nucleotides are TGTGCCAGTAGTATCTACGATCAGCCCCAGCATTTT. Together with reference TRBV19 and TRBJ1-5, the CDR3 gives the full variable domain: DGGITQSPKYLFRKEGQNVTLSCEQNLNHDAMYWYRQDPGQGLRLIYYSQIVNDFQKGDIAEGYSVSREKKESFPLTVTSAQKNPTAFYLCASSIYDQPQHFGDGTRLSIL.

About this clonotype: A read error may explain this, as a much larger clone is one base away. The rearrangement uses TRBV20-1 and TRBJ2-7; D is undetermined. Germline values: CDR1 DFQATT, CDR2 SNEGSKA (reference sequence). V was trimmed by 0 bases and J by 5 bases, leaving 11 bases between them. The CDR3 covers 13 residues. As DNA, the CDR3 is TGCAGTGCTAGAGATACAGTGGTGGACGAGCAGTACTTC. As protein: CSARDTVVDEQYF.

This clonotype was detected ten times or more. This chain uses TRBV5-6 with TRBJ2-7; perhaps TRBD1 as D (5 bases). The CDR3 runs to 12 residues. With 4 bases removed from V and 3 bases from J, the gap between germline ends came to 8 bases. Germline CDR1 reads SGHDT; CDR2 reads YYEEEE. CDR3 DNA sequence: TGTGCCAGCAGCGTCGGACACTACGAGCAGTACTTC. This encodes CASSVGHYEQYF.